This TCR beta chain came from a study of cytomegalovirus exposure and HLA in healthy donors. Regarding the study as a whole: With later analysis, a missense DCLRE1C variant became linked to TCR beta V- and J-gene trimming. More clonal expansion characterized HLA-associated TCR beta chains than equally common others in a later analysis. Sequencing depth roughly uniform across donors was assumed in presence/absence analyses. Follow-up analysis seemed to connect common viral pathogens with several of the most significant clusters identified.

60 Vbeta and 13 Jbeta primers were used in PCR. The data were produced by immunoSEQ multiplex PCR, yet TCRdb's version contains in-frame clones alone and is incomplete. This sample has about 130,000 clones, with about three quarters found just once. This CDR3 comprises 14 residues. Germline CDR1 MNHEY, CDR2 SVGAGI. V was pared by 0 bases and J by 4 bases, with 1 base of the junction left unmatched. Remarks on this clone: Antigen specificity is unknown. The sample holds other DNA sequences that translate to the same CDR3.

Sequencing was performed on PBMCs. The TCR sequence derives from a human donor in good health. The chain recombines TRBV6-5 with TRBJ1-1; TRBD1 matches at 8 bases. CDR3 sequence (DNA): TGTGCCAGCAGTTACTCGACAGGGGCCACTGAAGCTTTCTTT. Translation gives CASSYSTGATEAFF.